The subject of this entry is one T cell receptor beta chain. This sample is part of a study of shared clonotypes between healthy human individuals. Germline V gene data show CDR1 as LGHNT and CDR2 as FRNRAP. V shed 2 bases, J shed 3 bases, and the junction held 0 bases outside the gene matches. The CDR3 has 13 residues. TCRdb keeps only in-frame clones here, not all; method: immunoSEQ multiplex PCR. The data hold some 2.4 million clones, with approximately 93% observed a single time. Specimen: naive CD4+ T cells from PBMCs. As for subset: CD45RA+ positively selected. The clonotype was recovered from a man in his late teens or twenties in good health. Some clones in this sample may be carry-over from other donors' samples. The chain couples TRBV12-5 to TRBJ1-2; 7 bases map to TRBD1. The CDR3 spells CASGLTGDYGYTF. The DNA of the CDR3 is TGTGCTAGTGGTTTGACAGGGGACTATGGCTACACCTTC. Complete variable domain (other parts from reference TRBV12-5 and TRBJ1-2): DARVTQTPRHKVTEMGQEVTMRCQPILGHNTVFWYRQTMMQGLELLAYFRNRAPLDDSGMPKDRFSAEMPDATLATLKIQPSEPRDSAVYFCASGLTGDYGYTFGSGTRLTVV.